This note documents a single T cell receptor beta chain sequence. The data were taken from a study of blood T cell repertoires in COVID-19. The authors' processing: Amplification of reference gene primers provided the estimated nucleated cell counts. The data were produced by immunoSEQ multiplex PCR, yet TCRdb's version contains in-frame clones alone and is incomplete. V and J calls and clone size are those listed in that table; D and trimming were worked out from the DNA. The table lists 89,000 or so clones, about 85% of them singletons. The V end was cut by 11 bases, the J end by 4 bases, with 17 bases between. CDR1 LNHDA and CDR2 SQIVND come from the germline V gene (reference sequence). The CDR3 is 13 residues long.

The TCR originated in a man at least 80 years old with acute or convalescent COVID-19. The J gene is TRBJ1-1, the V gene TRBV19; D ambiguous. The source material was peripheral blood. The CDR3 nucleotides are TGTGCCGTACAGCTCACCTGGCGCACTGAAGCTTTCTTT. It encodes CAVQLTWRTEAFF.